These 20 T cell receptor beta chains share one sample of origin, sequenced in a study of T cells expressing NK-cell markers. TCRdb re-called the 5' RACE reads; every CDR3 protein appears as one record, without DNA. Its listing shows around 380,000 distinct CDR3 sequences. The sequencing sample was made of blood T cells: a sorted CD56 or NKG2C T cell subset, CD4+ or CD8+ T cells, or bulk PBMC T cells (not recorded which). Receptors were obtained from a woman aged 45 to 65 in good health.

The chain is built from TRBV12-3 or TRBV12-4 and TRBJ1-2. The CDR3 length is 13 residues. The CDR3 region is CASSLEDHGGYTF.

This rearrangement joins TRBV29-1 to TRBJ1-2. The CDR3 has 12 residues. Germline V CDR1 and CDR2: SQVTM, ANQGSEA. CDR3 in amino acids: CSVVTQRRGYTF.

This sequence joins TRBV27 and TRBJ1-2; TCRdb selects TRBD1, and the lack of DNA leaves this call unchecked. Germline V CDR1 and CDR2: MNHEY, SMNVEV (reference sequence). This CDR3 is built from 13 residues. CDR3 residues: CASTPQGGVGYTF.

The rearrangement uses TRBV12-3 or TRBV12-4 and TRBJ2-6; checking the TCRdb D call of TRBD1 is not possible without DNA. The CDR3 contains 17 residues. The CDR3 here is CASSFYLPGSGANVLTF.

The V and J genes are TRBV28 and TRBJ2-5; as DNA is missing, the TRBD2 call by TCRdb cannot be tested. Germline V gene lookup returns CDR1 MDHEN and CDR2 SYDVKM. This CDR3 contains 13 residues. CDR3: CASSFRPLETQYF.

J is TRBJ1-2 and V is TRBV12-3 or TRBV12-4; TCRdb names TRBD1, which stays unverified in the absence of DNA. CDR3 length: 11 amino acids. The CDR3 loop is CASSHRWGYTF.

The chain couples TRBV4-1 to TRBJ2-1. This CDR3 is built from 16 residues. Germline-derived CDR1 and CDR2 are MGHRA and YSYEKL. CDR3: CASSQDQSPRYNEQFF.

The chain has TRBV5-1 and TRBJ1-5; the D call from TCRdb, TRBD1, cannot be confirmed without DNA. CDR1 is SGHRS and CDR2 is YFSETQ in the germline V gene. The CDR3 totals 15 residues. The CDR3 loop reads CASSIGQGMNQPQHF.

This chain links TRBV27 with TRBJ1-5; checking the TCRdb D call of TRBD1 is not possible without DNA. The CDR3 has 15 residues. In germline, CDR1 is MNHEY, CDR2 SMNVEV (reference sequence). The CDR3 sequence is CASSSSGTGNQPQHF.

V gene TRBV5-1 combines with J gene TRBJ2-1; the D gene TCRdb calls, TRBD2, cannot be checked with no DNA. This CDR3 contains 15 residues. The V gene's germline CDR1 is SGHRS and CDR2 YFSETQ. This CDR3 reads CASSLDGTRTLEQFF.

This sequence joins TRBV20-1 and TRBJ2-7; TCRdb indicates TRBD1, and absent DNA this call remains unverified. Germline CDR1 reads DFQATT; CDR2 reads SNEGSKA (reference sequence). The CDR3 extends over 14 amino acids. CDR3 protein: CSAASFEGGYEQYF.

The rearrangement uses TRBV12-3 or TRBV12-4 and TRBJ2-6. This CDR3 has 16 amino acids. Here the CDR3 reads CASSLARDSGANVLTF.

V usage is TRBV5-1 and J usage is TRBJ1-1; the TCRdb D gene call, TRBD1, has no DNA to confirm it. Germline loops: CDR1 SGHRS, CDR2 YFSETQ. This CDR3 has 14 amino acids. This chain's CDR3 is CASQAVPPGTEAFF.

The rearrangement links TRBV24-1 to TRBJ1-5. CDR1 and CDR2 (germline): KGHDR, SFDVKD. The CDR3 is made up of 15 amino acids. This CDR3 reads CATSDAASGNQPQHF.

The rearrangement links TRBV10-1 to TRBJ2-1; TCRdb selects TRBD1, and the lack of DNA leaves this call unchecked. CDR3 length: 14 residues. Germline V gene sequence: CDR1 WNHNN, CDR2 SYGVQD (reference sequence). The CDR3 reads CASSGGGLYNEQFF.

This chain connects TRBV12-3 or TRBV12-4 to TRBJ2-3; TCRdb proposes TRBD2, but this gene call is untestable without DNA. CDR3 length equals 16 residues. The CDR3 spells CASSLDFAGLTDTQYF.

The chain is built from TRBV5-1 and TRBJ1-2; the D gene TCRdb calls, TRBD1, cannot be checked with no DNA. Per germline, CDR1 SGHRS and CDR2 YFSETQ. This CDR3 is built from 14 residues. CDR3 protein: CASSSQTGVGGYTF.

V is TRBV4-1 and J is TRBJ2-5; with no DNA, the TCRdb D assignment of TRBD2 cannot be verified. The CDR3 contains 14 residues. Germline CDR1 and CDR2: MGHRA and YSYEKL. The CDR3 sequence: CAAGGSGAQETQYF.

The genes are TRBV9 and TRBJ2-1; TCRdb's assignment of TRBD1 cannot be checked, as there is no DNA. Germline V gene lookup returns CDR1 SGDLS and CDR2 YYNGEE. The CDR3 spans 12 residues. The CDR3 reads CASSVVWGEQFF. Combining the CDR3 with reference TRBV9 and TRBJ2-1 gives the whole variable domain DSGVTQTPKHLITATGQRVTLRCSPRSGDLSVYWYQQSLDQGLQFLIQYYNGEERAKGNILERFSAQQFPDLHSELNLSSLELGDSALYFCASSVVWGEQFFGPGTRLTVL.

The V and J genes are TRBV20-1 and TRBJ1-5; without DNA, the TCRdb call of TRBD1 cannot be checked. The CDR3 has 14 residues. The V gene's germline CDR1 is DFQATT and CDR2 SNEGSKA (reference sequence). CDR3 amino acids: CSARGGAGNQPQHF.